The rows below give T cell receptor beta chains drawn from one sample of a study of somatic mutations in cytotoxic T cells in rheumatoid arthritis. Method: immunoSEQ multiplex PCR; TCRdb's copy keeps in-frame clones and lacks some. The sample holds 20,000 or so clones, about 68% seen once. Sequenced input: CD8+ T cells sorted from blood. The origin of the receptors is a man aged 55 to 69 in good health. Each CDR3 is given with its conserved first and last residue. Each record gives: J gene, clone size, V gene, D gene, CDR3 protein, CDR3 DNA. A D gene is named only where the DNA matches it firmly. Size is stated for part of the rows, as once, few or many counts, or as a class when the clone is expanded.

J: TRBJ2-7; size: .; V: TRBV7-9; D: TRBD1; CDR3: CASSPGGTRYEQYF; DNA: TGTGCCAGCAGCCCAGGGGGAACCCGCTACGAGCAGTACTTC
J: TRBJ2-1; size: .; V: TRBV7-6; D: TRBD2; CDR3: CASSRTSGGPYNEQFF; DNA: TGTGCCAGCAGCCGAACTAGCGGAGGCCCCTACAATGAGCAGTTCTTC
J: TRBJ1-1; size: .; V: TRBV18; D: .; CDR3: CASSPRQDRRDTEAFF; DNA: TGTGCCAGCTCACCTCGCCAGGATCGGAGGGACACTGAAGCTTTCTTT
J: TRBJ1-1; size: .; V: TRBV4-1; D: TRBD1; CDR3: CASSRSGTGEEAFF; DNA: TGCGCCAGCAGCCGCTCCGGGACAGGGGAAGAAGCTTTCTTT
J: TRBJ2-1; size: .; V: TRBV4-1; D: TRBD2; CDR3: CASSQEPSGSGHEQFF; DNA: TGCGCCAGCAGCCAAGAGCCAAGCGGGAGTGGCCATGAGCAGTTCTTC
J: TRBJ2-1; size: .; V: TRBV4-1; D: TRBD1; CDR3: CASSQTGGSYNEQFF; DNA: TGCGCCAGCAGCCAAACAGGGGGCTCCTACAATGAGCAGTTCTTC
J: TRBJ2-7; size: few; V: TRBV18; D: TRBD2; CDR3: CASSPRLAGAYEQYF; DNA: TGTGCCAGCTCACCCCGACTAGCGGGAGCCTACGAGCAGTACTTC
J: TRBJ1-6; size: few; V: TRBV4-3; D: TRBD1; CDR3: CASSQDAAGGRDSPLHF; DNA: TGCGCCAGCAGCCAAGATGCGGCAGGGGGCAGGGATTCACCCCTCCACTTT
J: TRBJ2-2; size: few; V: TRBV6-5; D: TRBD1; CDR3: CATQGEWSTGELFF; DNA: TGTGCCACCCAGGGGGAGTGGAGCACCGGGGAGCTGTTTTTT
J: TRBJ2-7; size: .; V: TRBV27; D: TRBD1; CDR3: CASSDRDRDPYEQYF; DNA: TGTGCCAGCAGTGACCGGGACAGGGATCCCTACGAGCAGTACTTC
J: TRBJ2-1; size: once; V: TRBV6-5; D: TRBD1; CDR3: CASSMGQGANEQFF; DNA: TGTGCCAGCAGTATGGGACAGGGGGCTAATGAGCAGTTCTTC
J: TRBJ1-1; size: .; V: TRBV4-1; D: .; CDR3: CASSQDPGWGTEAFF; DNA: TGCGCCAGCAGCCAAGACCCAGGGTGGGGCACTGAAGCTTTCTTT
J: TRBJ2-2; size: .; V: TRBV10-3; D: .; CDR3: CAISDGGAGELFF; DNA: TGTGCCATCAGTGACGGGGGAGCCGGGGAGCTGTTTTTT
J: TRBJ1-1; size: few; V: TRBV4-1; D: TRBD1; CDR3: CASSQAGTGHTEAFF; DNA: TGCGCCAGCAGCCAAGCTGGGACAGGGCACACTGAAGCTTTCTTT
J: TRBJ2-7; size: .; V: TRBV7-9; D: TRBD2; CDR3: CASSPILAATYEQYF; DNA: TGTGCCAGCAGCCCGATACTAGCGGCAACCTACGAGCAGTACTTC
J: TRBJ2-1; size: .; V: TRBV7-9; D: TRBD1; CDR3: CASSPGQGSYNEQFF; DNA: TGTGCCAGCAGCCCAGGACAGGGGTCCTACAATGAGCAGTTCTTC
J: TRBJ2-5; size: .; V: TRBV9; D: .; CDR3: CASSVDTNQETQYF; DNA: TGTGCCAGCAGCGTTGACACCAACCAAGAGACCCAGTACTTC
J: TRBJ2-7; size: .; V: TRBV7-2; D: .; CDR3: CASSLANSYEQYF; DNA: TGTGCCAGCAGCTTAGCAAACTCCTACGAGCAGTACTTC
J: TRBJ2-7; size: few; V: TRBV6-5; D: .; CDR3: CASRDDSDYEQYF; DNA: TGTGCCAGCAGAGATGACTCCGACTACGAGCAGTACTTC
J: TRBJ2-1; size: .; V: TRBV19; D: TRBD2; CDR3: CASSMHSGGYNEQFF; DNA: TGTGCCAGTAGTATGCATAGCGGGGGTTACAATGAGCAGTTCTTC
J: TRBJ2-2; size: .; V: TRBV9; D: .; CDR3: CASSETDRDIFSGELFF; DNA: TGTGCCAGCAGTGAAACTGACCGGGACATTTTCTCCGGGGAGCTGTTTTTT
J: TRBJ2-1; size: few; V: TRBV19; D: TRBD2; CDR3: CASSQTSGALDEQFF; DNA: TGTGCCAGTAGTCAGACTAGCGGGGCCTTGGATGAGCAGTTCTTC
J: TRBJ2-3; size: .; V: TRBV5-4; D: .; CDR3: CASSFISGRNTDTQYF; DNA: TGTGCCAGCAGCTTTATCAGCGGACGCAACACAGATACGCAGTATTTT
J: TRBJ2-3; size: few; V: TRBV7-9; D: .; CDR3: CASSLALSALWQYF; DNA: TGTGCCAGCAGCTTAGCGCTTAGCGCACTTTGGCAGTATTTT
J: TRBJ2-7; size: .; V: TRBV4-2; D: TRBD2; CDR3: CASSQETSEVYEQYF; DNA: TGTGCCAGCAGCCAAGAGACTAGCGAGGTATACGAGCAGTACTTC
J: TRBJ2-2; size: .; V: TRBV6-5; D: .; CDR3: CASGRYRTNTGELFF; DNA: TGTGCCAGCGGGAGGTACAGGACGAACACCGGGGAGCTGTTTTTT
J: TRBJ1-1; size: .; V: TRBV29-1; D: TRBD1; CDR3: CSATGGRGEAFF; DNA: TGCAGCGCAACAGGGGGCCGGGGTGAAGCTTTCTTT
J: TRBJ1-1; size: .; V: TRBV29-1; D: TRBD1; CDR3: CSVLLQGSEAFF; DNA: TGCAGCGTTCTCTTACAGGGGTCTGAAGCTTTCTTT
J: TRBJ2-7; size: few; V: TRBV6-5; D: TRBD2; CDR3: CASRAGGMTEQYF; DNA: TGTGCCAGCAGGGCGGGAGGGATGACCGAGCAGTACTTC
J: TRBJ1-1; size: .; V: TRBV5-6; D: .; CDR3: CASSFFDMNTEAFF; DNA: TGTGCCAGCAGCTTTTTCGACATGAACACTGAAGCTTTCTTT
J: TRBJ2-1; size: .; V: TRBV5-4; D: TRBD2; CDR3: CASSPGTSSLGGEQFF; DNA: TGTGCCAGCAGCCCAGGGACTAGTTCCCTTGGGGGTGAGCAGTTCTTC
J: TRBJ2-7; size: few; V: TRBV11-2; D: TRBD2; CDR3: CASSLSGRAGSALEQYF; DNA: TGTGCCAGCAGCTTGTCCGGGAGGGCAGGCAGTGCGTTGGAGCAGTACTTC
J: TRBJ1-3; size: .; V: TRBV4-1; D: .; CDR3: CASSPGATSGNTIYF; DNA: TGCGCCAGCAGCCCAGGGGCGACCTCTGGAAACACCATATATTTT
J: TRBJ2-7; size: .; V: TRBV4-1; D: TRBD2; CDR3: CASSGERGVGYEQYF; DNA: TGCGCCAGCAGCGGGGAACGGGGGGTAGGCTACGAGCAGTACTTC
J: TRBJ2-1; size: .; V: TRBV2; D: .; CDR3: CASSERLVWDNEQFF; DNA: TGTGCCAGCAGTGAAAGACTAGTATGGGACAATGAGCAGTTCTTC
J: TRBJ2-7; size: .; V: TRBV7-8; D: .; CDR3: CASSLVAEQYF; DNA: TGTGCCAGCAGCTTAGTAGCAGAACAGTACTTC
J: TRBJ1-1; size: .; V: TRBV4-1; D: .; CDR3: CASSQKDFNTEAFF; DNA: TGCGCCAGCAGCCAAAAGGACTTCAACACTGAAGCTTTCTTT
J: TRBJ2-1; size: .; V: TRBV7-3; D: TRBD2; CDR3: CASSPGLAGVLNEQFF; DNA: TGTGCCAGCAGCCCGGGACTAGCGGGAGTTCTCAATGAGCAGTTCTTC
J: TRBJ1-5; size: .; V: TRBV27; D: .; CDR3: CASHNGYSNQPQHF; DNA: TGTGCCAGCCACAATGGTTATAGCAATCAGCCCCAGCATTTT
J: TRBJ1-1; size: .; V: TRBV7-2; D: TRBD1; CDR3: CASSLVQGWGLITEAFF; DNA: TGTGCCAGCAGCTTAGTACAGGGGTGGGGGCTGATCACTGAAGCTTTCTTT
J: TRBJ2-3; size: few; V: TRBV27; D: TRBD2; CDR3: CASSWVAGGTDTQYF; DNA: TGTGCCAGCAGTTGGGTAGCGGGAGGAACAGATACGCAGTATTTT
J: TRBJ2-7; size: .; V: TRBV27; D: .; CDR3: CASSLQGLLYEQYF; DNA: TGTGCCAGCAGTTTACAGGGCTTACTATACGAGCAGTACTTC
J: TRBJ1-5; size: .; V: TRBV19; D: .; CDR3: CASSGGRNQPQHF; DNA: TGTGCCTCCTCGGGAGGGCGGAATCAGCCCCAGCATTTT
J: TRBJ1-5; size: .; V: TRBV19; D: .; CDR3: CASSIPSLIQPQHF; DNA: TGTGCCAGTAGTATCCCCTCCCTTATTCAGCCCCAGCATTTT
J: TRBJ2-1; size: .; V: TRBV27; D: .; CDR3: CASSSLGKEGSNEQFF; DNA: TGTGCCAGCAGTTCCCTCGGGAAGGAGGGTTCCAATGAGCAGTTCTTC
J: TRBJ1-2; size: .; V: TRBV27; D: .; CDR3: CASSPLTGGYGYTF; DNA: TGTGCCAGCAGTCCACTTACGGGAGGCTATGGCTACACCTTC
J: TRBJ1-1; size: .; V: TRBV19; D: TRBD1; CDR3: CASQGGNTEAFF; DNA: TGTGCCAGCCAGGGGGGGAACACTGAAGCTTTCTTT
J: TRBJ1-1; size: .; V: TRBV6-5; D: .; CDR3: CASNSYSSEAFF; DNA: TGTGCCAGCAATTCCTACAGTTCTGAAGCTTTCTTT
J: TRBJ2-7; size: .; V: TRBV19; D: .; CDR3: CASSIGSGAYEQYF; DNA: TGTGCCAGTAGTATTGGTAGCGGTGCCTACGAGCAGTACTTC
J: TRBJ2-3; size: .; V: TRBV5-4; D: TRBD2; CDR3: CASSLGVTSGALTDTQYF; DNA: TGTGCCAGCAGCTTGGGGGTTACTAGCGGGGCGCTCACAGATACGCAGTATTTT
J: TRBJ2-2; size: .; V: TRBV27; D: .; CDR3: CASSEGLYTGELFF; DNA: TGTGCCAGCAGTGAGGGACTGTACACCGGGGAGCTGTTTTTT
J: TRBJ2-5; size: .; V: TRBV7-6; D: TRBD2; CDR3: CASRLTSGQETQYF; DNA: TGTGCCAGCAGGCTTACTAGCGGCCAAGAGACCCAGTACTTC
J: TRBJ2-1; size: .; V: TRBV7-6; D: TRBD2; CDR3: CASSFRLAENNEQFF; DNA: TGTGCCAGCAGCTTTCGACTAGCGGAGAACAATGAGCAGTTCTTC
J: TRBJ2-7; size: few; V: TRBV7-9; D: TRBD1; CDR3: CASSTRETGNSYEQYF; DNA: TGTGCCAGCAGCACTCGCGAGACAGGGAACTCCTACGAGCAGTACTTC
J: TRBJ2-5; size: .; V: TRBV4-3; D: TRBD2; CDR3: CASSLGRERAWGETQYF; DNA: TGCGCCAGCAGCCTAGGGAGGGAGCGGGCCTGGGGGGAGACCCAGTACTTC
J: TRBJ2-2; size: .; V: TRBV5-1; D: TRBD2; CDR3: CASSPRTSGGNTGELFF; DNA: TGCGCCAGCAGCCCTAGGACTAGCGGGGGGAACACCGGGGAGCTGTTTTTT
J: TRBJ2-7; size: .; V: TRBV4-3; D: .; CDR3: CASSQDIAVSYEQYF; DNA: TGCGCCAGCAGCCAAGACATAGCGGTCTCCTACGAGCAGTACTTC